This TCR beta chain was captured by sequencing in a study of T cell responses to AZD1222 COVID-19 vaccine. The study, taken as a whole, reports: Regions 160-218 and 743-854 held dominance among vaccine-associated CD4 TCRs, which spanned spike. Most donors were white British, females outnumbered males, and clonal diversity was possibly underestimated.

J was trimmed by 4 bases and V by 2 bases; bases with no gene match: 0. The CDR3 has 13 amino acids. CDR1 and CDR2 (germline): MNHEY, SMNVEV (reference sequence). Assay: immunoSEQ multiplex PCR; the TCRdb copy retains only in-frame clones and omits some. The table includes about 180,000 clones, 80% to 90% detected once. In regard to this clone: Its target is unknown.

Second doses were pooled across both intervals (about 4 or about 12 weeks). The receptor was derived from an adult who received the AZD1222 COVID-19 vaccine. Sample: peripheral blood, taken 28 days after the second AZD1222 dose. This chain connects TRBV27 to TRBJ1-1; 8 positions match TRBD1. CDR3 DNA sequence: TGTGCCAGCAGTTTACAGGGGGCCACTGAAGCTTTCTTT. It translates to CASSLQGATEAFF.